These T cell receptor beta chains were read from a single sample in a study of blood T cell repertoires in COVID-19. The assay was immunoSEQ multiplex PCR, and TCRdb's table has in-frame clones only and misses some. The sample has about 15,000 clones; 85% to 90% are singletons. The specimen was peripheral blood. The source is an elderly woman with COVID-19, enrolled during active disease. Both conserved end residues are part of each CDR3. D genes are given only for firm matches. Clone size is not always given. Where it is, it says once, few, many or a class for expanded clones.

TRBV7-9	TRBJ1-3	NA	TRBD1	TGTGCCAGCAGCTCCTTGGGACAGGCCAACTCTGGAAACACCATATATTTT	CASSSLGQANSGNTIYF
TRBV19	TRBJ2-1	once	NA	TGTGCCAGTAGTATAGATTGGGCCTCTTCCCGACACAATGAGCAGTTCTTC	CASSIDWASSRHNEQFF
TRBV10-3	TRBJ2-1	NA	TRBD1	TGTGCCATCAGCCCAGGACAGGGGGCGCGCAATGAGCAGTTCTTC	CAISPGQGARNEQFF
TRBV5-6	TRBJ1-1	NA	NA	TGTGCCAACCTACCCTTGCTTGAAGCTTTCTTT	CANLPLLEAFF
TRBV29-1	TRBJ2-5	NA	NA	TGCAGCACCTCAGGGGTTTGGGAGACCCAGTACTTC	CSTSGVWETQYF
TRBV19	TRBJ2-7	once	NA	TGTGCCAGTAGTGCAGTTGGCTACGAGCAGTACTTC	CASSAVGYEQYF
TRBV4-3	TRBJ1-2	once	TRBD1	TGCGCCAGCAGCGCCACCGGGACAGGGCTGGTCAATGGCTACACCTTC	CASSATGTGLVNGYTF
TRBV3-1/TRBV3-2	TRBJ2-7	NA	TRBD1	TGTGCCAGCAGCCCCCTCGACAGGGGGATATACGAGCAGTACTTC	CASSPLDRGIYEQYF
TRBV9	TRBJ2-5	NA	NA	TGTGCCAGCAGCGTAGGATGGTCGAGTGGGACGGGGGACTACCAAGAGACCCAGTACTTC	CASSVGWSSGTGDYQETQYF
TRBV7-7	TRBJ2-5	NA	TRBD2	TGTGCCAGCAGCTTAGGGGGACTAGCGGGACAAGAGACCCAGTACTTC	CASSLGGLAGQETQYF
TRBV27	TRBJ1-4	NA	TRBD1	TGTGCCAGCAGTTTAGGACAGGGGGTGGGTGAAAAACTGTTTTTT	CASSLGQGVGEKLFF
TRBV6-6	TRBJ1-6	NA	TRBD1	TGTGCCAGCAGTGAGGGACAGTCCTATAATTCACCCCTCCACTTT	CASSEGQSYNSPLHF
TRBV29-1	TRBJ2-7	NA	NA	TGCAGCGTTGAGTCTACAGGGAGTTCCTACGAGCAGTACTTC	CSVESTGSSYEQYF
TRBV28	TRBJ2-3	NA	TRBD1	TGTGCCAGCGGTCAGCAGGGGGGCACAGATACGCAGTATTTT	CASGQQGGTDTQYF
TRBV19	TRBJ1-1	NA	NA	TGTGCCAGTGGGGACTCCTGGATTTCATTCTTT	CASGDSWISFF
TRBV28	TRBJ1-5	NA	NA	TGTGCCAGCAGTTTATTGGAGCAGCCCCAGCATTTT	CASSLLEQPQHF
TRBV5-1	TRBJ2-1	few	TRBD2	TGCGCCAGCAGCTTGGGCCGCAAACTAGCGTTTGGATCCTACAATGAGCAGTTCTTC	CASSLGRKLAFGSYNEQFF
TRBV11-2	TRBJ1-2	NA	NA	TGTGCCAGCAGCTTAAGCAGGGAAGCTTTGTTGGGTGGCTACACCTTC	CASSLSREALLGGYTF
TRBV6-5	TRBJ2-5	NA	TRBD2	TGTGCCAGCAGTTCGGGACTAGCAGGAGAGACCCAGTACTTC	CASSSGLAGETQYF
TRBV3-1/TRBV3-2	TRBJ1-3	NA	NA	TGTGCCAGCAGCCAAGGAGGAGAGGGCACGGGCGGCACCATATATTTT	CASSQGGEGTGGTIYF
TRBV5-6	TRBJ1-4	NA	NA	TGTGCCAGCAGCTTGGTGAACCATGCAACTAATAAAAAACTGTTTTTT	CASSLVNHATNKKLFF
TRBV7-9	TRBJ1-1	NA	TRBD1	TGTGCCAGCAGCGCACAGGGGGACACTGAAGCTTTCTTT	CASSAQGDTEAFF
TRBV5-1	TRBJ2-3	NA	TRBD1	TGCGCCAGCAGCTTACAGGGGCCTAGCACAGATACGCAGTATTTT	CASSLQGPSTDTQYF
TRBV14	TRBJ2-2	NA	TRBD1	TGTGCCAGCAGCCAAGATCTGGACAGGGAGCGCACCGGGGAGCTGTTTTTT	CASSQDLDRERTGELFF
TRBV6-5	TRBJ1-2	NA	TRBD1	TGTGCCAGCAGCTTGGACAGGAATCTATTTGGCTACACCTTC	CASSLDRNLFGYTF
TRBV5-1	TRBJ2-2	NA	NA	TGCGCCAGCAGCTTGGGATCTGACAGGTCACGGACCGGGGAGCTGTTTTTT	CASSLGSDRSRTGELFF
TRBV7-2	TRBJ1-5	NA	TRBD1	TGTGCCAGCAGCTTAGGGCCCGGGACAGCGAAAGATCAGCCCCAGCATTTT	CASSLGPGTAKDQPQHF
TRBV5-1	TRBJ2-2	NA	NA	TGCGCCAGCAGCTTGGTAGTAGCGGCGAACACCGGGGAGCTGTTTTTT	CASSLVVAANTGELFF
TRBV19	TRBJ2-1	NA	TRBD1	TGTGCCAGTAGTACCTCCTCGGGACAGGGTGGGGATGAGCAGTTCTTC	CASSTSSGQGGDEQFF
TRBV3-1/TRBV3-2	TRBJ2-7	once	TRBD2	TGTGCCAGCAGCCAGGCCCCTAGCGGGTTTGGCGAGCAGTACTTC	CASSQAPSGFGEQYF
TRBV16	TRBJ2-6	few	NA	TGTGCCAGCAGCCAGGAGTATAGCTCTGGGGCCAACGTCCTGACTTTC	CASSQEYSSGANVLTF